This TCR beta chain appears in the sequencing data of a study of cytomegalovirus exposure and HLA in healthy donors. Overall study results and limits: The study found most TCR sequences rare, yet found some public TCRs in many donors.

In the PCR, 60 Vbeta and 13 Jbeta primers were used. The assay was immunoSEQ multiplex PCR, and TCRdb's table has in-frame clones only and misses some. The table lists 200,000 to 250,000 clones. As to this clone: Its target is unknown.

V was trimmed by 0 bases and J by 4 bases, leaving 7 bases between them. CDR1 is LNHNV, CDR2 YYDKDF, per germline (reference sequence). The CDR3 is 14 amino acids. The material sequenced was PBMCs. The TCR was taken from a girl aged 2-10 years in good health and CMV-seropositive. The chain has TRBV15 and TRBJ1-3, with D unclear. CDR3 in amino acids: CATSRDPQGNTIYF. CDR3 in DNA: TGTGCCACCAGCAGAGACCCCCAGGGAAACACCATATATTTT.